What follows are 28 T cell receptor beta chains derived from one specimen sequenced in a study of vaccination and CD4 T cells after COVID-19. The treatment was: approximately 9-day PBMC culture with coronavirus spike peptide pools or control peptides (ViraFEST assay). No antigen is known for these receptors. The Oncomine TCR Beta short-read assay sequenced DNA from cultured CD4+ T cells. TCRdb recomputed calls from the PCR reads with MiXCR, one row per CDR3 protein. Of under 20,000 distinct CDR3 sequences in the sample, approximately 50% are singletons; the top ten hold around 33%. The source material was cultured CD4+ T cells from blood, sampled after SARS-CoV-2 vaccination. The receptors here all came from a human donor with COVID-19.

In this sample, this clonotype turned up once. In nucleotides, the CDR3 is TGTGCCAGCAGCCCCCTGGGACTAGCGGGAAGCACAGATACGCAGTATTTT. Translation: CASSPLGLAGSTDTQYF. The V call is TRBV25-1, the J call TRBJ2-3, with 13 bases lining up with TRBD2. Unmatched junction bases numbered 6, after V lost 6 bases and J lost 0 bases. The CDR3 length is 17 residues. CDR1 and CDR2 from the germline V gene are MGHDK and SYGVNS.

This clonotype was seen more than once but under ten times. The chain is built from TRBV5-6 and TRBJ2-7; 9 bases agree with TRBD1. CDR3 length: 16 residues. V trimming: 3 bases; J trimming: 5 bases; junction bases outside the gene matches: 12. Looked up from germline, CDR1 is SGHDT and CDR2 is YYEEEE. CDR3 nucleotide sequence: TGTGCCAGCAGCTCGTTCATTGGGACAGGGACGCACGAGCAGTACTTC. Its protein is CASSSFIGTGTHEQYF.

The chain has TRBV7-9 and TRBJ1-1; D is perhaps TRBD1 (6 bases). This CDR3 comprises 15 residues. Germline CDR1 SEHNR, CDR2 FQNEAQ (reference sequence). V shed 0 bases and J shed 5 bases, with 13 bases lying between them. CDR3 bases: TGTGCCAGCAGCTTAGCGAAGCCAGGGGATACTGAAGCTTTCTTT. Its protein product is CASSLAKPGDTEAFF.

This chain links TRBV20-1 with TRBJ2-4, with D unresolved. The CDR3 extends over 11 amino acids. CDR1 is DFQATT, CDR2 SNEGSKA, per germline (reference sequence). CDR3 bases: TGCAGCGCCGGGGCCAAAAACATTCAGTACTTC. It is translated as CSAGAKNIQYF.

The sample holds a few counts of this clonotype. V and J are TRBV6-2 or TRBV6-3 and TRBJ2-3; D ambiguous. Germline V gives CDR1 MNHEY, CDR2 SVGEGT. The CDR3 spans 13 residues. Trimming stripped 8 bases from V and 1 base from J, with 10 bases between. CDR3 region: CASEPLGTDTQYF. CDR3 sequence (DNA): TGTGCCAGCGAGCCTCTTGGCACAGATACGCAGTATTTT.

The rearrangement uses TRBV7-6 and TRBJ2-7; no firm D call. The length of the CDR3 is 14 residues. CDR1 is SGHVS, CDR2 FNYEAQ, per germline. V shed 2 bases and J shed 1 base, with 9 bases lying between them. Here the CDR3 DNA reads TGTGCCAGCAGCTTATTTGGTCCGTCCTACGAGCAGTACTTC. Translating it yields CASSLFGPSYEQYF.

This rearrangement joins TRBV9 to TRBJ2-7; 7 positions agree with TRBD1. The V gene end was trimmed by 0 bases and the J gene end by 4 bases; junction bases not matched to a gene: 7. Germline CDR1 reads SGDLS; CDR2 reads YYNGEE. The length of the CDR3 is 15 residues. CDR3 sequence: CASSVGGQPLYEQYF. Here the CDR3 DNA reads TGTGCCAGCAGCGTAGGGGGACAGCCTTTGTACGAGCAGTACTTC.

This clonotype is a singleton in its sample. This chain joins TRBV2 and TRBJ2-7, with D possibly matching TRBD1 (5 bases). The CDR3 has 12 residues. V was clipped by 7 bases and J by 2 bases, with 9 bases between them. CDR1 and CDR2 (germline): SNHLY, FYNNEI. The CDR3, as DNA: TGTGCCAGCAACACGGACACCTACGAGCAGTACTTC. Its protein is CASNTDTYEQYF.

The CDR3 region has the DNA TGTGCCAGCAGTATGACTAGCGGGGCGAACACCGGGGAGCTGTTTTTT. Amino acids: CASSMTSGANTGELFF. The genes are TRBV12-3 or TRBV12-4 and TRBJ2-2, with 11 nucleotides matching TRBD2. V lost 5 bases and J lost 0; bases outside the gene matches: 2. The CDR3 runs 16 residues.

This rearrangement joins TRBV11-2 to TRBJ2-7; tentative D call: TRBD1 (6 bases). CDR3 length: 15 amino acids. Germline CDR1 reads SGHAT; CDR2 reads FQNNGV. The V and J ends lost 3 bases and 0 bases respectively, with 12 bases between them. Here the CDR3 DNA reads TGTGCCAGCAGCTTCCACAGGGTGAGCTCCTACGAGCAGTACTTC. Translated, it gives CASSFHRVSSYEQYF.

This clonotype came up a few times. The chain carries TRBV19 and TRBJ1-2, with TRBD1 matching 10 bases. Germline-derived CDR1 and CDR2 are LNHDA and SQIVND (reference sequence). Germline trimming cut 7 bases from V and 7 bases from J; bases unmatched to any gene: 9. This CDR3 spans 14 amino acids. CDR3 nucleotide sequence: TGTGCCAGTAAGGGCCCTTGGGACAGGGGTGGCTACACCTTC. It is translated as CASKGPWDRGGYTF.

This rearrangement joins TRBV20-1 to TRBJ1-5, with 7 positions matching TRBD1. Germline V CDR1 and CDR2: DFQATT, SNEGSKA (reference sequence). With V trimmed by 3 bases and J by 6 bases, 5 bases remained unmatched. This CDR3 has 13 residues. CDR3 sequence (DNA): TGCAGTGCTAGTACAGGGGATTTTCAGCCCCAGCATTTT. Residues: CSASTGDFQPQHF.

This clonotype showed up just a few times. The chain uses TRBV6-5 and TRBJ1-5; 7 bases are shared with TRBD1. Unmatched junction bases numbered 3, after V lost 2 bases and J lost 2 bases. The CDR3 is 15 residues long. Germline CDR1 MNHEY, CDR2 SVGAGI. The CDR3 loop is CASSYTTGRNQPQHF. CDR3 coding DNA: TGTGCCAGCAGTTACACGACAGGGCGCAATCAGCCCCAGCATTTT.

The chain is built from TRBV19 and TRBJ1-2; 7 bases fit TRBD1. This CDR3 has 14 residues. Germline CDR1 reads LNHDA; CDR2 reads SQIVND (reference sequence). V was pared by 2 bases and J by 0 bases, with 0 bases of the junction left unmatched. CDR3 amino acids: CASSIQGANYGYTF. The DNA for the CDR3 is TGTGCCAGTAGTATACAGGGGGCTAACTATGGCTACACCTTC.

The chain couples TRBV6-5 to TRBJ1-5, with a weak D call TRBD1 (6 bases). The germline V gene has CDR1 MNHEY and CDR2 SVGAGI. CDR3 length: 16 residues. Trimming removed 4 bases at V and 2 bases at J, with 15 bases between. The DNA of the CDR3 is TGTGCCAGCAGTTCCACTACAGGGTTGGGCAATCAGCCCCAGCATTTT. It specifies CASSSTTGLGNQPQHF.

The genes are TRBV4-3 and TRBJ1-1; no firm D call. Germline CDR1 LGHNA, CDR2 YSLEER. CDR3 length: 13 amino acids. V lost 4 bases, J lost 1 base, and 7 bases lay in between. The DNA of the CDR3 is TGCGCCAGCAGCCTTGGTCGGAACACTGAAGCTTTCTTT. Amino acid sequence: CASSLGRNTEAFF.

V gene TRBV7-2 combines with J gene TRBJ1-1; tentatively, D is TRBD1 (6 bases). The length of the CDR3 is 14 residues. CDR1 SGHTA and CDR2 FQGNSA come from the germline V gene. Trimming cost V 2 bases and J 6 bases, with 13 bases left between them. The CDR3 here is CASSLMGAGAEAFF. The CDR3 nucleotides read TGTGCCAGCAGCTTAATGGGGGCTGGGGCTGAAGCTTTCTTT.

The chain carries TRBV7-8 and TRBJ1-3; perhaps TRBD1 as D (5 bases). CDR1 is SGHVS, CDR2 FQNEAQ, per germline. The CDR3 totals 15 residues. V was cut by 3 bases and J by 4 bases, with 13 bases left in between. The CDR3, as DNA: TGTGCCAGCAGCTTGGTGGGGGTTGCAGGAAACACCATATATTTT. Translating gives CASSLVGVAGNTIYF.

A remark on this clonotype: A single base is all that separates this from a far larger clone, so a read error is likely. The chain has TRBV7-2 and TRBJ2-3; D may match TRBD1 or TRBD2 (5 bases each). The CDR3 length is 15 residues. In germline, CDR1 is SGHTA, CDR2 FQGNSA. Deletions cut 9 bases from V and 9 bases from J, with 25 bases between. CDR3 in DNA: TGTGCCAGGAGTTACTCAACCGCTTGGTGGGGGACGCAGTATTTT. This encodes CARSYSTAWWGTQYF. The full variable domain, in which reference TRBV7-2 and TRBJ2-3 provide the parts outside the CDR3, is GAGVSQSPSNKVTEKGKDVELRCDPISGHTALYWYRQSLGQGLEFLIYFQGNSAPDKSGLPSDRFSAERTGGSVSTLTIQRTQQEDSAVYLCARSYSTAWWGTQYFGPGTRLTVL.

In its sample, this clonotype was seen a few times. V is TRBV7-2 and J is TRBJ2-3, with D tentatively TRBD2 (6 bases). V lost 5 bases and J 6 bases, leaving 21 bases between the germline ends. CDR3 length: 16 amino acids. Germline lookup yields CDR1 SGHTA and CDR2 FQGNSA. CDR3 sequence reads: CASSPTGTGVGDTQYF. The CDR3 DNA reads TGTGCCAGCAGCCCTACCGGGACTGGGGTCGGGGATACGCAGTATTTT.

The chain recombines TRBV2 with TRBJ1-5, with D possibly being TRBD1 (5 bases). The CDR3 has 14 residues. Per the germline V gene, CDR1 is SNHLY and CDR2 is FYNNEI. V lost 6 bases, J lost 5 bases, and 14 bases lay in between. CDR3 sequence reads: CASREQPGHQPQHF. The CDR3 bases are TGTGCCAGCAGGGAACAACCGGGACATCAGCCCCAGCATTTT.

This clonotype was detected only a few times. The rearrangement links TRBV7-2 to TRBJ1-2; the D gene is possibly TRBD1 (6 bases). The CDR3 is made up of 13 amino acids. V was clipped by 5 bases and J by 5 bases, with 12 bases between them. Germline loops: CDR1 SGHTA, CDR2 FQGNSA. The CDR3 region is CASSPDRIYGYTF. The CDR3 region has the DNA TGTGCCAGCAGCCCTGACAGGATATATGGCTACACCTTC.

V is TRBV2 and J is TRBJ2-3; 12 bases align to TRBD1. CDR3 length: 17 residues. J was trimmed by 2 bases and V by 6 bases; bases with no gene match: 9. Germline V CDR1 and CDR2: SNHLY, FYNNEI. CDR3 sequence: CASRAGTGGRVTDTQYF. CDR3 bases: TGTGCCAGCAGGGCGGGGACAGGGGGCCGGGTCACAGATACGCAGTATTTT.

CDR3 in amino acids: CSVLPPGLNYGYTF. CDR3 bases: TGCAGCGTTCTTCCCCCCGGGCTAAACTATGGCTACACCTTC. The chain carries TRBV29-1 and TRBJ1-2; no firm D call. Trimming took 5 bases from V and 2 from J, leaving 15 bases between them. There are 14 residues in the CDR3. The germline V gene has CDR1 SQVTM and CDR2 ANQGSEA.

V usage is TRBV19 and J usage is TRBJ1-1; D is possibly TRBD1 (5 bases). The germline V gene encodes CDR1 LNHDA and CDR2 SQIVND (reference sequence). This CDR3 comprises 14 residues. V was clipped by 5 bases and J by 0 bases, with 10 bases between them. The CDR3 nucleotides read TGTGCCAGTAGTGTACAGGTCTTGAACACTGAAGCTTTCTTT. Translating gives CASSVQVLNTEAFF. The entire variable domain, with the rest obtained from reference TRBV19 and TRBJ1-1, is as follows: DGGITQSPKYLFRKEGQNVTLSCEQNLNHDAMYWYRQDPGQGLRLIYYSQIVNDFQKGDIAEGYSVSREKKESFPLTVTSAQKNPTAFYLCASSVQVLNTEAFFGQGTRLTVV.

This clonotype has a handful of counts. The gene calls are TRBV6-2 or TRBV6-3 and TRBJ1-5; D perhaps matches TRBD1 (5 bases). This CDR3 is 16 amino acids long. Trimming cost V 0 bases and J 0 bases, with 9 bases left between them. CDR1 is MNHEY and CDR2 is SVGEGT in the germline V gene. The CDR3 nucleotides read TGTGCCAGCAGTTACTCGATCGGGGGTAGCAATCAGCCCCAGCATTTT. The encoded protein is CASSYSIGGSNQPQHF.

This clonotype has just a few counts. This rearrangement joins TRBV4-1 to TRBJ2-5; 8 nucleotides agree with TRBD2. The V gene end was trimmed by 1 base and the J gene end by 5 bases; junction bases not matched to a gene: 6. The CDR3 extends over 15 amino acids. Germline-derived CDR1 and CDR2 are MGHRA and YSYEKL. CDR3 loop: CASSQGRTSWETQYF. The CDR3 bases are TGCGCCAGCAGCCAAGGGAGGACTAGCTGGGAGACCCAGTACTTC.

This clonotype appeared a few times. The chain employs TRBV7-9 and TRBJ1-3, with 9 bases aligning to TRBD1. The length of the CDR3 is 14 residues. Per germline, CDR1 SEHNR and CDR2 FQNEAQ (reference sequence). J gave up 4 bases and V 5 bases, and 3 bases lay outside the gene matches. CDR3 amino acids: CASSLGTGGNTIYF. CDR3 in DNA: TGTGCCAGCAGCCTGGGGACAGGGGGAAACACCATATATTTT.